This TCR beta chain is drawn from a study of blood T cells in healthy people across ages (dated by TCRdb to between 2014 and 2017). For the study in its entirety: Template switching captured roughly one uniquely barcoded TCR beta cDNA molecule per two T cells in model experiments. Age-related changes in TCR beta repertoire diversity were measured in the study by deep sequencing normalized with unique cDNA molecular identifiers. The donors were divided into four age groups: young (average approximately 15 years), middle-aged (approximately 39), aged (about 62) and long-lived (roughly 88). Donors of different ages were randomly distributed across sequencing lanes to avoid experimental bias. For two donors (one aged 18 to 30 and one aged 80 or older), the study analyzed two additional independent replicas of 1 million unique cDNA reads from the same blood draw.

The 40 or so donors, aged about 6 to 90 years, were systemically healthy Caucasian individuals from Russia. Each donor gave roughly 9.5 milliliters of peripheral blood, collected into EDTA-treated Vacutainer tubes. Ficoll-Paque density-gradient centrifugation was used to isolate PBMCs, with at least 6 million per sample. Trizol reagent was used to extract total RNA from the PBMCs, yielding at least 5 micrograms per sample. Naive CD45RAhigh/CD27high T cell percentages were measured by flow cytometry on a PBMC aliquot from every donor. The sample holds a few counts of this clonotype. The clone's antigen remains unknown. It has no much larger one-base neighbor in the sample; base qualities were not kept. Relative to germline, V is 1 base shorter and J is 3 bases shorter, with 3 bases between their ends. CDR1 MDHEN and CDR2 SYDVKM are derived from the germline V gene. The CDR3, cysteine through phenylalanine, is 12 amino acids long. Just CDR3 DNA is preserved here, 36 bases in frame from base 1.

The paper's findings and limits, for the study overall: Total diversity estimates from one million sequenced T cells were considered lower bounds and underestimates. Donor CMV infection status was unknown, potentially confounding age-related changes in expanded clonotypes. Since profiling was done on bulk unsorted PBMCs, naive and antigen-experienced compartments could not be conclusively compared. Observed TCR beta diversity per million T cells fell roughly linearly with age, and a significant reduction was already apparent by age about 38. Observed TCR beta diversity correlated strongly with the percentage of naive T cells measured by flow cytometry. The long-lived group showed more naive CD4+ T cells, fewer expanded clones and increased TCR diversity than the aged group, suggesting age selection.

The method behind the library was 5' RACE. The sequencing machine was an Illumina HiSeq 2500. A second PCR of roughly 7 to 12 cycles was run with a J-beta primer mix and a sample-barcoded 5' primer. A unique molecular identifier was introduced onto each TCR beta cDNA molecule by a template-switch 5' adaptor carrying 12 random nucleotides. Each sample yielded at least 3 million CDR3-containing paired-end reads. First-strand cDNA was synthesized from all RNA with the Mint cDNA synthesis kit, primed by a TRBC-specific oligonucleotide. All cDNA was treated with uracil-DNA glycosylase and then went through a first 18-cycle PCR with the universal primers M1SS and BC2_uni_R. The authors processed their data as follows. For normalization, 1 million high-quality reads, each with a distinct molecular identifier, were randomly selected from each sample. Reads with shared molecular identifiers were discarded instead of being binned into consensus sequences. MiTCR, run with a Q25 quality threshold and the strictest error-elimination algorithm, handled CDR3 identification, clonotype clustering and error correction. A nonparametric unseen species model with Euler transformation was used to estimate lower-bound total TCR beta diversity. Using fastp at Q25 and MiXCR, TCRdb reprocessed the public reads and kept productive beta chains. Here each entry gathers all rows of one CDR3 protein and keeps the most common genes and DNA. The V and J calls reflect TCRdb's pipeline rather than the authors' work. The sample table holds about 1,000,000 distinct CDR3 sequences, of which more than 35% were seen once. The ten largest clones represent about 20% of the sample.

Sequencing was carried out using blood. The clonotype originates from a woman aged 55-70 years in good health. The rearrangement joined TRBV28 to TRBJ1-1; there is no confident call for the D gene. This receptor has the CDR3 CASSLYDTEAFF. The sequence in DNA is TGTGCCAGCAGTTTATACGACACTGAAGCTTTCTTT.